The subject of this entry is one T cell receptor (beta chain). As yet, its antigen is unknown. The method was immunoSEQ multiplex PCR; TCRdb's version includes in-frame clones alone and lacks a portion of them. The sample has around 1.9 million clones; 90% to 95% are singletons. This entry comes from a study of shared clonotypes between healthy human individuals. Points from the study as a whole: Sharing of clonotypes among donors was expected to vary with sequencing depth.

This CDR3 comprises 13 residues. CD45RO negativity and positive selection for CCR7 defined naive CD8 cells, a population that excluded terminally differentiated effector memory CD45RA+ cells. This TCR was recovered from a man between 18 and 35 years old in good health. Some clones in this sample may be carry-over from other donors' samples. The chain employs TRBV21-1 and TRBJ1-4; TRBD1 is the table's D call, not checked against the DNA. TRBV21-1 is recorded as a pseudogene. Material: naive CD8+ T cells from PBMCs. In nucleotides, the CDR3 is TGTGCCAACACGGGACAGGGGTATGAAAAACTGTTTTTT. This encodes CANTGQGYEKLFF.